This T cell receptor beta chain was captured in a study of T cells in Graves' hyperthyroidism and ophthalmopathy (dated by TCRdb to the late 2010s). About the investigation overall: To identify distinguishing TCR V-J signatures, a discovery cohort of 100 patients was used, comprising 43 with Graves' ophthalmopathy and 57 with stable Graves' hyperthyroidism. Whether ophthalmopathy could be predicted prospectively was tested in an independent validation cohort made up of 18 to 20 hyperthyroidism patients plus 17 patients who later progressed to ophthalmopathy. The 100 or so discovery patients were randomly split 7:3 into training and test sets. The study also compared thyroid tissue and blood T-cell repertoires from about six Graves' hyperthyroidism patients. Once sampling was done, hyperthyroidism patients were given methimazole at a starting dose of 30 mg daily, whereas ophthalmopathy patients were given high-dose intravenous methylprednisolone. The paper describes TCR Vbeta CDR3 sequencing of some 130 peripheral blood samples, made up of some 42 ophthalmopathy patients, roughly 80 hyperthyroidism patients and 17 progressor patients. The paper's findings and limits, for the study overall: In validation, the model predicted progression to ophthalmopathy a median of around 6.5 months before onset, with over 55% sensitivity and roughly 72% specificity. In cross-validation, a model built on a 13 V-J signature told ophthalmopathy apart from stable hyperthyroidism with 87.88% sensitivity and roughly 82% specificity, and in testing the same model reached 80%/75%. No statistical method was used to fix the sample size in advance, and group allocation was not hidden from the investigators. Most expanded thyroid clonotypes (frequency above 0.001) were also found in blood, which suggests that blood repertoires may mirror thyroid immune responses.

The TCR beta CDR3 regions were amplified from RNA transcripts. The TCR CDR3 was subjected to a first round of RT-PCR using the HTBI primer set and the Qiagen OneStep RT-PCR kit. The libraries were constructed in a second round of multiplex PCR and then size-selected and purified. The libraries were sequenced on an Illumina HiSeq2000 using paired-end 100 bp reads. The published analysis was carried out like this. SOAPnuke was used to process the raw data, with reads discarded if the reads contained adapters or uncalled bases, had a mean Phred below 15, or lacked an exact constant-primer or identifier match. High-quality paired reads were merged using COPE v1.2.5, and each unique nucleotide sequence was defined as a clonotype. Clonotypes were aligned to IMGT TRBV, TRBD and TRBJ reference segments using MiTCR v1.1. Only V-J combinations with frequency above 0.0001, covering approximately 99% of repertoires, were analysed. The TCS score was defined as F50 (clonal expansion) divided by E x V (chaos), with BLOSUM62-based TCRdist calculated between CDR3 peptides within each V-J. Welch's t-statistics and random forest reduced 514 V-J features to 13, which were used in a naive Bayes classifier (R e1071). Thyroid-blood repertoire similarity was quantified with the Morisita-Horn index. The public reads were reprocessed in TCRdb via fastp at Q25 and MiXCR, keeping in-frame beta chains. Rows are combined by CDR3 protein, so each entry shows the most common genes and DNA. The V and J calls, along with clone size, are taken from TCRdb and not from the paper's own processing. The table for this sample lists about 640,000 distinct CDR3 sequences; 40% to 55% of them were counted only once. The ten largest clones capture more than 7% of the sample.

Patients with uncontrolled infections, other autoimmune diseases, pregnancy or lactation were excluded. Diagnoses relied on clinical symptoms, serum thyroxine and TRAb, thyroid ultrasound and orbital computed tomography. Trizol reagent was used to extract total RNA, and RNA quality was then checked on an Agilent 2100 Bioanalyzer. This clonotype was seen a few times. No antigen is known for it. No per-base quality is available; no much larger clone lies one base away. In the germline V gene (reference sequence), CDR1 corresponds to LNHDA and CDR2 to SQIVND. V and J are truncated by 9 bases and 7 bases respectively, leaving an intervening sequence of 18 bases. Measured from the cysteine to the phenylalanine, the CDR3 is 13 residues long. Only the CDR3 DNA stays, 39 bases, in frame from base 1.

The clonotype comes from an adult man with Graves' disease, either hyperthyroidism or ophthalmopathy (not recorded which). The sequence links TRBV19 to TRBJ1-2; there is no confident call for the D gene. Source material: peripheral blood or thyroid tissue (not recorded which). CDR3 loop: CASSKTGPSGYTF. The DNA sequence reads TGTGCCAGCAGCAAGACCGGGCCATCTGGCTACACCTTC.